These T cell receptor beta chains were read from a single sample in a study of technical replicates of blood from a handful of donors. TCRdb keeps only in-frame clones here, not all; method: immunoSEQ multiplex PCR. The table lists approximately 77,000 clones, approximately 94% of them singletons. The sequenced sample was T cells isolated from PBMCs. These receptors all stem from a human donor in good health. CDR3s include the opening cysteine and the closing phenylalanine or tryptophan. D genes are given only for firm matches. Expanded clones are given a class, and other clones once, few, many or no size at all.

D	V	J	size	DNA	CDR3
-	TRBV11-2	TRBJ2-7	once	TGTGCCAGCAGCTTATATATGGGGCCAGGCTACGAGCAGTACTTC	CASSLYMGPGYEQYF
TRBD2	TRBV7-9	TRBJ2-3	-	TGTGCCAGCAGCCCCATGGGACTAGCGGCCACAGATACGCAGTATTTT	CASSPMGLAATDTQYF
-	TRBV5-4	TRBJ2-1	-	TGTGCCAGCAGCTTCTCGGGAGCCTCCAATGAGCAGTTCTTC	CASSFSGASNEQFF
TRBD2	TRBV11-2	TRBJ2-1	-	TGTGCCAGCAGTCTCGTAGCGGGAGGGCCAATCAATGAGCAGTTCTTC	CASSLVAGGPINEQFF
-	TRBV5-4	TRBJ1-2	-	TGTGCCAGCAGCTTTGGGGGCAGGGGCAACTATGGCTACACCTTC	CASSFGGRGNYGYTF
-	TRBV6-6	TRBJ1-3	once	TGTGCCAGCAGTTACTCGAGGGCAGGAAACACCATATATTTT	CASSYSRAGNTIYF
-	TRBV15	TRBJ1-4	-	TGTGCCACCAGCGAACCCTTGACAGGAAATGAAAAACTGTTTTTT	CATSEPLTGNEKLFF
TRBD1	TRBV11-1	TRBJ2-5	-	TGTGCCAGCAGCTTAGCGTGGGGACAGCAAGAGACCCAGTACTTC	CASSLAWGQQETQYF
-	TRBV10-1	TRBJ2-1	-	TGCGCCAGCAGTGAGTCATTGGCGGGAAACAATGAGCAGTTCTTC	CASSESLAGNNEQFF
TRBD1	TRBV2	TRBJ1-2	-	TGTGCCAGCAGTACAGGGGGCGCGGTGCGGGGCTACACCTTC	CASSTGGAVRGYTF
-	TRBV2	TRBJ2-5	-	TGTGCCATCCAAGCCGGGACTGGGCCCAGGGAGACCCAGTACTTC	CAIQAGTGPRETQYF
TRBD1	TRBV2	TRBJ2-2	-	TGTGCCACTTCCGGGACAGAGAACACCGGGGAGCTGTTTTTT	CATSGTENTGELFF
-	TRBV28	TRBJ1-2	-	TGTGCCAGCAGTTCGTACAGGGATCGTGGCTACACCTTC	CASSSYRDRGYTF
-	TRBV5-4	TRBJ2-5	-	TGTGCCAGCAGCTTCGCAGGGTTAAGGGAGACCCAGTACTTC	CASSFAGLRETQYF
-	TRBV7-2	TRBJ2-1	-	TGTGCCAGCAGCTTAGCTTTTCTCTATGAGCAGTTCTTC	CASSLAFLYEQFF
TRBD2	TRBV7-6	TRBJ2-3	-	TGTGCCAGCAGCTTAGCCCCTCTACCTAGCGGGAGTAGTCTAGGGGCAGATACGCAGTATTTT	CASSLAPLPSGSSLGADTQYF
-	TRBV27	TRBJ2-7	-	TGTGCCAGCAGTTTGGGACACCTGACGGCCTACGAGCAGTACTTC	CASSLGHLTAYEQYF
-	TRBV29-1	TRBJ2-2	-	TGCAGCGTTCCAGGTGGCGCGAACACCGGGGAGCTGTTTTTT	CSVPGGANTGELFF
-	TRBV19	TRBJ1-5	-	TGTGCCAGTAGTATCTTGGCAGATAGCAATCAGCCCCAGCATTTT	CASSILADSNQPQHF
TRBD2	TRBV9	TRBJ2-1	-	TGTGCCAGCAGCCCGGGACTAGGGTACAATGAGCAGTTCTTC	CASSPGLGYNEQFF
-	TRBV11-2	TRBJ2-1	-	TGTGCCAGCAGCTCCCCTCGGGACACGCTGGGCAATGAGCAGTTCTTC	CASSSPRDTLGNEQFF
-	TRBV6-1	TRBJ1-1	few	TGTGCCAGCAGTGATTGGGCCATGGACGGGACTTTCTTT	CASSDWAMDGTFF
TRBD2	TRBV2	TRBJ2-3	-	TGTGCCAGCATTCGGGAGGCACGCACAGATACGCAGTATTTT	CASIREARTDTQYF
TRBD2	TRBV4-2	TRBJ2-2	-	TGTGCCAGCAGCCAAGTTACTAGCGGGAACACCGGGGAGCTGTTTTTT	CASSQVTSGNTGELFF
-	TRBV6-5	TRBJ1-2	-	TGTGCCAGCAGTTACTTTTTCGGAACAGAATATGGCTACACCTTC	CASSYFFGTEYGYTF
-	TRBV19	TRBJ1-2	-	TGTGCCAGTAGCGTGGGCGAGGGCGATGGCTACACCTTC	CASSVGEGDGYTF